The present TCR beta chain was sequenced within a study of blood T cell repertoires in COVID-19. The data were produced by immunoSEQ multiplex PCR, yet TCRdb's version contains in-frame clones alone and is incomplete. The data contain about 180,000 clones, approximately 86% of them seen just once; the ten biggest clones take up 6.5% to 7.5%. The V end lost 0 bases, the J end lost 4 bases, and 6 bases lay between the germline ends. CDR3 size: 13 residues. The germline gives CDR1 LGHNA, CDR2 YNFKEQ. Material for sequencing was peripheral blood. The chain links TRBV4-2 to TRBJ2-5; a possible D gene is TRBD2 (5 bases). This clonotype was obtained from an elderly man with COVID-19, enrolled during active disease. The CDR3 coding sequence is TGTGCCAGCAGCCAAGACGGGGTAGAGACCCAGTACTTC. Its protein is CASSQDGVETQYF.